The 25 T cell receptor beta chains reported below all come from one sample, sequenced in a study of T cells in Graves' hyperthyroidism and ophthalmopathy. It was RNA transcripts that yielded the amplified TCR beta CDR3 regions. Primed by the HTBI set, a first-round RT-PCR was run on the TCR CDR3. A single record per CDR3 protein comes from TCRdb applying MiXCR to the multiplex PCR reads. The data hold hundreds of thousands of distinct CDR3 sequences, with approximately 15% observed a single time. The sample was blood. The receptor set was obtained from a woman in her 30s with Graves' hyperthyroidism that later progressed to Graves' ophthalmopathy.

Remarks on this clonotype: A single base separates this from a much larger clone, so it may be a read error. The V and J genes are TRBV28 and TRBJ1-5; D uncertain. Germline values: CDR1 MDHEN, CDR2 SYDVKM. Trimming removed 0 bases at V and 0 bases at J, with 9 bases between. CDR3 length: 16 residues. DNA for the CDR3: TGTGCCAGCAGTTTATGGGGCTATCATAGCAATCAGCCCCAGCATTTT. Encoded protein: CASSLWGYHSNQPQHF.

This clonotype has only a few counts. V gene TRBV5-5 combines with J gene TRBJ2-7; 9 bases are shared with TRBD1. Germline V gives CDR1 SGHKS, CDR2 YYEKEE (reference sequence). The trim removed 3 bases at V and 7 bases at J, leaving 8 bases unmatched. The CDR3 length is 14 residues. CDR3 sequence reads: CASSSGTGSKEQYF. In nucleotides, the CDR3 is TGTGCCAGCAGCTCCGGGACAGGGTCGAAAGAGCAGTACTTC.

This clonotype was detected only a few times. Being one base from a much bigger clone, this may be a read error. The chain joins TRBV6-5 to TRBJ1-4; D ambiguous. Germline loops: CDR1 MNHEY, CDR2 SVGAGI. The CDR3 extends over 14 amino acids. Between the trimmed V and J ends, which lost 11 bases and 2 bases, there was a span of 15 bases. DNA of the CDR3: TGTGCCGGCACCTCCGACATGACTAATGAAAAACTGTTTTTT. Protein sequence: CAGTSDMTNEKLFF.

This chain joins TRBV24-1 and TRBJ2-1; D unclear. Per germline, CDR1 KGHDR and CDR2 SFDVKD. Between the trimmed V and J ends, which lost 5 bases and 7 bases, there was a span of 8 bases. The CDR3 runs to 12 residues. In nucleotides, the CDR3 is TGTGCCACCAGTGTTTCAGGAAATGAGCAGTTCTTC. It encodes CATSVSGNEQFF.

This clonotype has ten or more counts. The V gene is TRBV19, the J gene TRBJ2-1, with 7 bases matching TRBD1. This CDR3 is built from 16 residues. V shed 1 base, J shed 3 bases, and the junction held 6 bases outside the gene matches. Germline CDR1 and CDR2: LNHDA and SQIVND (reference sequence). The CDR3 nucleotides are TGTGCCAGTAGTATAGGGAATCCAGGGGGCTACAATGAGCAGTTCTTC. Protein product: CASSIGNPGGYNEQFF.

This clonotype was observed at least ten times. The CDR3 coding sequence is TGCAGTGCCCAGCAGTTTGGCGGAATCCAAGAGACCCAGTACTTC. This gives the protein CSAQQFGGIQETQYF. The chain uses TRBV20-1 and TRBJ2-5; D is uncertain. Germline V CDR1 and CDR2: DFQATT, SNEGSKA (reference sequence). The CDR3 loop spans 15 amino acids. The V end lost 6 bases, the J end lost 1 base, and 18 bases lay between the germline ends.

Ten or more counts support this clonotype. The chain employs TRBV2 and TRBJ2-1; TRBD1 matches 7 bases. Germline loops: CDR1 SNHLY, CDR2 FYNNEI. V shed 7 bases and J 6 bases; nucleotides not matched to a gene: 3. CDR3 length equals 12 residues. The CDR3 coding sequence is TGTGCCAGCAAGGCAGGGGGCAATGAGCAGTTCTTC. Residues: CASKAGGNEQFF.

This clonotype was seen at least ten times. The rearrangement uses TRBV27 and TRBJ1-1; D is perhaps TRBD1 (5 bases). V was trimmed by 2 bases and J by 10 bases, leaving 14 bases between them. The CDR3 runs 13 residues. The V gene's germline CDR1 is MNHEY and CDR2 SMNVEV (reference sequence). The DNA of the CDR3 is TGTGCCAGCAGTTTAGGGGGTGCCGGGGCAGCTTTCTTT. Translation gives CASSLGGAGAAFF.

This clonotype was seen more than once but under ten times. The CDR3 reads CASTASWGNTIYF. The CDR3 coding sequence is TGTGCCAGCACCGCCTCGTGGGGAAACACCATATATTTT. The rearrangement uses TRBV28 and TRBJ1-3; D unresolved. Germline V CDR1 and CDR2: MDHEN, SYDVKM. The ends were cut back, 7 bases at V and 4 bases at J, with 11 bases in the middle. CDR3 size: 13 residues.

This clonotype occurred many times. V is TRBV28 and J is TRBJ2-7; TRBD1 is a possible D gene (5 bases). This CDR3 is 15 amino acids long. The V gene's germline CDR1 is MDHEN and CDR2 SYDVKM. Trimming stripped 2 bases from V and 6 bases from J, with 17 bases between. The CDR3 sequence: CASSLGASQPSEQYF. The DNA of the CDR3 is TGTGCCAGCAGTTTAGGGGCTAGTCAGCCTTCCGAGCAGTACTTC.

This clonotype was counted ten times or more. For the CDR3, the DNA is TGTGCCAGCTGCGGACTAGCGGGTTACGAGCAGTACTTC. As protein: CASCGLAGYEQYF. J is TRBJ2-7 and V is TRBV2; TRBD2 matches at 11 bases. Germline V gene lookup returns CDR1 SNHLY and CDR2 FYNNEI. With V trimmed by 8 bases and J by 4 bases, 4 bases remained unmatched. The CDR3 covers 13 residues.

This sequence joins TRBV7-9 and TRBJ1-6; D ambiguous. V was cut by 1 base and J by 7 bases, with 14 bases left in between. The CDR3 loop spans 16 amino acids. Germline CDR1 is SEHNR and CDR2 is FQNEAQ (reference sequence). The CDR3 DNA follows: TGTGCCAGCAGCTTAGGCCCGGGAGGTTACAATTCACCCCTCCACTTT. It encodes CASSLGPGGYNSPLHF.

In its sample, this clonotype was seen a few times. This chain links TRBV19 with TRBJ1-5, with TRBD1 as a possible D gene (5 bases). V lost 3 bases and J lost 2, with 14 bases in between. CDR3 size: 16 residues. Germline CDR1 and CDR2: LNHDA and SQIVND (reference sequence). The CDR3 loop reads CASSITQGGGNQPQHF. Here the CDR3 DNA reads TGTGCCAGTAGTATTACTCAGGGAGGCGGCAATCAGCCCCAGCATTTT.

Ten or more counts support this clonotype. V and J are TRBV14 and TRBJ2-1; no definite D call. V was cut by 0 bases and J by 3 bases, with 9 bases left in between. Germline V gene lookup returns CDR1 SGHDN and CDR2 FVKESK. There are 15 residues in the CDR3. In DNA form, the CDR3 reads TGTGCCAGCAGCCAAGATCTGTACAGCTACAATGAGCAGTTCTTC. Translation: CASSQDLYSYNEQFF.

At least ten counts were recorded for this clonotype. J is TRBJ2-7 and V is TRBV2; TRBD2 is a possible D gene (7 bases). The CDR3 has 15 residues. The ends were cut back, 4 bases at V and 5 bases at J, with 18 bases in the middle. Germline V gives CDR1 SNHLY, CDR2 FYNNEI. The CDR3 DNA reads TGTGCCAGCAGTGGGTGGACAGAAGGGGGGGACGAGCAGTACTTC. Its protein product is CASSGWTEGGDEQYF.

The V and J genes are TRBV6-2 or TRBV6-3 and TRBJ2-5, with 7 bases that match TRBD1. CDR3 length equals 12 residues. From germline, CDR1 is MNHEY and CDR2 SVGEGT. The J segment lost 9 bases and the V segment lost 6 bases, leaving 7 bases of the junction unmatched. CDR3 nucleotides: TGTGCCAGCAGAGGACAGGTTGAGGCCCAGTACTTC. Translated: CASRGQVEAQYF.

This clonotype came up many times. The CDR3 loop is CASSSSWREKDNEQFF. CDR3 DNA: TGTGCCAGCAGTTCCTCTTGGCGGGAGAAAGATAATGAGCAGTTCTTC. The V and J genes are TRBV28 and TRBJ2-1; 7 nucleotides line up with TRBD2. The CDR3 sequence is 16 residues long. Trimming cost V 4 bases and J 7 bases; bases outside gene matches: 13. Per the germline V gene, CDR1 is MDHEN and CDR2 is SYDVKM.

This clonotype has only a few counts. The V call is TRBV6-1, the J call TRBJ1-5; D call uncertain. CDR1 is MNHNS, CDR2 SASEGT, per germline. The V and J ends lost 5 bases and 9 bases respectively, with 14 bases between them. CDR3 size: 13 residues. For the CDR3, the DNA is TGTGCCAGCAGTTCGGTCGGAGTGGGGCCCCAGCATTTT. Translation: CASSSVGVGPQHF.

This clonotype was observed a few times. The chain links TRBV6-5 to TRBJ1-1; 8 positions match TRBD1. The germline V gene encodes CDR1 MNHEY and CDR2 SVGAGI. The CDR3 totals 18 residues. Trimming cost V 4 bases and J 6 bases; bases outside gene matches: 19. CDR3 coding DNA: TGTGCCAGCAGTTCCCCGCCCGGACAGGGCCGTGGATTTGCTGAAGCTTTCTTT. Translating gives CASSSPPGQGRGFAEAFF.

This clonotype came up a few times. Possible read error: a much larger clone is one base away. The V and J genes are TRBV6-2 or TRBV6-3 and TRBJ2-7; the D is unclear. The germline V gene has CDR1 MNHEY and CDR2 SVGEGT. The CDR3 has 13 amino acids. The V gene lost 5 bases and the J gene lost 5 bases, with 13 bases spanning the gap. This CDR3 is CASSELTSNEQYF. The CDR3 coding sequence is TGTGCCAGCAGTGAACTAACGAGCAACGAGCAGTACTTC.

The V call is TRBV2, the J call TRBJ2-1; 7 nucleotides align to TRBD2. CDR1 SNHLY and CDR2 FYNNEI come from the germline V gene. J gave up 2 bases and V 6 bases, and 16 bases lay outside the gene matches. This CDR3 spans 18 amino acids. The CDR3 sequence is CASSPRPSSGGAYNEQFF. In DNA form, the CDR3 reads TGTGCCAGCAGCCCCCGCCCTTCTAGCGGAGGCGCCTACAATGAGCAGTTCTTC.

The sample holds many counts of this clonotype. DNA of the CDR3: TGTGCCAGCAGTGAGACGCGGGCAGATACGCAGTATTTT. Amino acids: CASSETRADTQYF. The V and J genes are TRBV2 and TRBJ2-3; TRBD2 might be the D (5 bases). This CDR3 region has 13 residues. The V gene lost 3 bases and the J gene lost 4 bases, with 8 bases spanning the gap. CDR1 is SNHLY and CDR2 is FYNNEI in the germline V gene. Full variable domain (missing parts from reference TRBV2 and TRBJ2-3): EPEVTQTPSHQVTQMGQEVILRCVPISNHLYFYWYRQILGQKVEFLVSFYNNEISEKSEIFDDQFSVERPDGSNFTLKIRSTKLEDSAMYFCASSETRADTQYFGPGTRLTVL.

The sample holds many counts of this clonotype. V is TRBV12-3 or TRBV12-4 and J is TRBJ2-5, with 7 nucleotides matching TRBD1. The CDR3 extends over 13 amino acids. After removal of 6 bases from V and 5 bases from J, the junction contained 6 bases not matched to a gene. The CDR3 sequence: CASSPGRGETQYF. The CDR3 bases are TGTGCCAGCAGCCCTGGCAGGGGGGAGACCCAGTACTTC.

In this sample, this clonotype turned up many times. This chain joins TRBV7-2 and TRBJ2-1, with 14 bases aligning to TRBD2. The germline V gene has CDR1 SGHTA and CDR2 FQGNSA. The CDR3 has 15 residues. The junction had 6 bases not matched to a gene; V was cut back by 5 bases and J by 9 bases. The CDR3 loop is CASSKGLAGVIEQFF. The CDR3 bases are TGTGCCAGCAGCAAGGGACTAGCGGGAGTCATTGAGCAGTTCTTC.

This clonotype was seen repeatedly, ten times or more. The genes are TRBV20-1 and TRBJ1-2, with TRBD1 identical over 8 bases. Germline V CDR1 and CDR2: DFQATT, SNEGSKA (reference sequence). The CDR3 spans 14 residues. The CDR3 reads CSATGAATNYGYTF. In DNA, the CDR3 is TGCAGCGCGACAGGGGCCGCCACGAACTATGGCTACACCTTC.